This T cell receptor (beta chain) comes out of a study of blood T cell repertoires in COVID-19. Study details: COVID-19 samples from acute and convalescent phases originated in the United States, Italy and Spain. Nucleic acid was either cDNA or gDNA, and it came from T cells, B-cell-depleted T cells, or PBMCs.

Original processing notes: Amplification of reference gene primers was used by the study to estimate nucleated cell counts. The repertoire was sequenced with immunoSEQ multiplex PCR; TCRdb's copy has only in-frame clones and lacks some. V and J calls and clone size are copied from that table; D and trimming were computed from the DNA. Of 200,000 or so clones listed, approximately 82% are singletons. Trimming left V 6 bases short and J 0 bases short, with 13 bases between. This CDR3 comprises 14 residues. The germline CDR1 and CDR2 sequences are SGHKS and YYEKEE (reference sequence). Source material: peripheral blood. The chain uses TRBV5-5 and TRBJ2-7; D is unclear. The source of this sequence is a middle-aged man who had recovered from COVID-19. The CDR3 loop reads CASIVLPGSYEQYF. The DNA of the CDR3 is TGTGCCAGCATCGTGTTGCCCGGCTCCTACGAGCAGTACTTC.